This TCR beta chain was sequenced in a study of blood T cell repertoires in COVID-19. As for the study in general: Spain, Italy and the United States supplied samples that represented acute and convalescent COVID-19. PBMCs, B-cell-depleted T cells, or T cells provided the cDNA or gDNA that made up the material.

In the study's own analysis: Amplified reference gene primers provided the basis for estimating nucleated cell counts. Sequenced by immunoSEQ multiplex PCR; TCRdb stores in-frame clones only, minus some. V, J and clone size reflect that table, while D and trimming were determined from the DNA. This repertoire shows under 250,000 clones, over 70% found once; its top ten account for roughly 8.2%. Sequencing input: peripheral blood. The sequence came from a woman aged 45-65 years with acute or convalescent COVID-19.

The CDR3: CASTPGGLGTGKGYTF. The CDR3 region has the DNA TGTGCCAGCACCCCGGGGGGTCTCGGGACAGGAAAAGGCTACACCTTC. The chain is built from TRBV11-2 and TRBJ1-2; 8 bases fit TRBD1. The CDR3 length is 16 residues. With V trimmed by 7 bases and J by 8 bases, 18 bases remained unmatched. Germline V gene lookup returns CDR1 SGHAT and CDR2 FQNNGV.